These 26 T cell receptor beta chains were all obtained from the same sample, sequenced in a study of blood T cells in healthy people across ages. The second PCR ran roughly 7 to 12 cycles with a sample-barcoded 5' primer and J-beta primers. TCRdb re-called the 5' RACE reads through MiXCR, storing one row per CDR3 protein. The sample lists 1.5 million to 2 million distinct CDR3 sequences, around 40% occurring once. The sequenced sample was blood. These receptors were collected from a human donor in good health.

The CDR3 loop is CASSRQPGPGGDTQYF. CDR3 nucleotide sequence: TGCGCCAGCAGCCGTCAACCGGGACCCGGGGGGGATACGCAGTATTTT. The chain carries TRBV4-1 and TRBJ2-3; 7 bases match TRBD2. The V gene end was trimmed by 4 bases and the J gene end by 6 bases; junction bases not matched to a gene: 13. The CDR3 has 16 amino acids. Germline assignment: CDR1 MGHRA and CDR2 YSYEKL.

The sample holds a few counts of this clonotype. V and J are TRBV4-1 and TRBJ2-3, with TRBD1 identical over 7 bases. Germline V gene lookup returns CDR1 MGHRA and CDR2 YSYEKL. Trimming removed 3 bases from V and 7 bases from J; junction bases left unmatched: 10. This CDR3 region has 15 residues. CDR3 residues: CASSQADRLGNTQYF. In DNA, the CDR3 is TGCGCCAGCAGCCAGGCGGACAGGTTAGGAAATACGCAGTATTTT.

This clonotype appeared once. The chain combines TRBV10-3 with TRBJ2-7, with D possibly TRBD2 on 6 matching bases. In germline, CDR1 is ENHRY, CDR2 SYGVKD. The CDR3 is 13 amino acids. Between the trimmed V and J ends, which lost 3 bases and 5 bases, there was a span of 11 bases. The CDR3 sequence: CAISDGGEDEQYF. The CDR3 DNA is TGTGCCATCAGTGACGGGGGTGAGGACGAGCAGTACTTC.

This clonotype appeared a few times. The chain is built from TRBV20-1 and TRBJ2-7; D is undetermined. V was clipped by 3 bases and J by 2 bases, with 8 bases between them. The CDR3 loop spans 12 amino acids. Germline V gene sequence: CDR1 DFQATT, CDR2 SNEGSKA (reference sequence). CDR3 DNA sequence: TGCAGTGCTAGCGCACAAACCTACGAGCAGTACTTC. It translates to CSASAQTYEQYF.

This clonotype has at least ten counts. This sequence joins TRBV28 and TRBJ2-7; D may be TRBD2 (5 bases). Germline CDR1 and CDR2: MDHEN and SYDVKM. This CDR3 is 10 amino acids long. Trimming removed 5 bases at V and 7 bases at J, with 6 bases between. The CDR3 region is CASSRTEQYF. In nucleotides, the CDR3 is TGTGCCAGCAGTAGGACTGAGCAGTACTTC.

The chain combines TRBV14 with TRBJ1-6; the match to TRBD1 covers 7 bases. The CDR3 sequence is 15 residues long. The ends lost 5 bases at V and 2 bases at J; junction bases unmatched: 3. From germline, CDR1 is SGHDN and CDR2 FVKESK. In nucleotides, the CDR3 is TGTGCCAGCAGCAAAGGACAGGCCTATAATTCACCCCTCCACTTT. Amino acids: CASSKGQAYNSPLHF.

This clonotype was counted a single time. The rearrangement joins TRBV15 to TRBJ1-1; D is unresolved. CDR1 LNHNV and CDR2 YYDKDF come from the germline V gene (reference sequence). The CDR3 runs 16 residues. V was clipped by 0 bases and J by 0 bases, with 11 bases between them. The CDR3 is CATSRDGAAMNTEAFF. DNA for the CDR3: TGTGCCACCAGCAGAGATGGAGCAGCAATGAACACTGAAGCTTTCTTT.

The chain carries TRBV10-2 and TRBJ2-3, with D uncertain. CDR3 length equals 14 residues. Germline lookup yields CDR1 WSHSY and CDR2 SAAADI. The V and J ends lost 10 bases and 0 bases respectively, with 14 bases between them. This chain's CDR3 is CATEPLLSTDTQYF. DNA of the CDR3: TGCGCCACCGAACCACTCCTTAGCACAGATACGCAGTATTTT.

This sequence joins TRBV5-1 and TRBJ2-3; TRBD2 might be the D (5 bases). This CDR3 is built from 14 residues. Germline V gene sequence: CDR1 SGHRS, CDR2 YFSETQ. With 3 bases removed from V and 5 bases from J, the gap between germline ends came to 13 bases. CDR3 sequence: CASSYGGIKDTQYF. CDR3 nucleotide sequence: TGCGCCAGCAGCTACGGAGGAATTAAAGATACGCAGTATTTT.

This clonotype was observed a few times. The chain joins TRBV28 to TRBJ2-3, with D possibly TRBD2 on 7 matching bases. This CDR3 has 15 residues. Germline CDR1 reads MDHEN; CDR2 reads SYDVKM. V lost 10 bases, J lost 5 bases, and 22 bases lay in between. CDR3 sequence: CATLLGGAKIDTQYF. CDR3 DNA sequence: TGTGCCACTTTACTTGGGGGGGCGAAAATAGATACGCAGTATTTT.

This clonotype was observed a handful of times. The junction departs from the called germline gene at one end, perhaps through a read error. The rearrangement links TRBV6-6 to TRBJ1-1; a possible D gene is TRBD1 (6 bases). In germline, CDR1 is MNHNY, CDR2 SVGAGI (reference sequence). The CDR3 is 13 amino acids. The CDR3 sequence: CASSSEGDTQAFF. CDR3 nucleotides: TGTGCCAGCAGTTCCGAAGGGGACACTCAAGCTTTCTTT.

This clonotype has ten or more counts. The rearrangement joins TRBV6-5 to TRBJ2-3; D is ambiguous. The CDR3 sequence is 15 residues long. Germline V gene lookup returns CDR1 MNHEY and CDR2 SVGAGI. Trimming removed 2 bases at V and 4 bases at J, with 13 bases between. The CDR3 loop reads CASSYAYGQPDTQYF. The CDR3 DNA reads as TGTGCCAGCAGTTACGCCTATGGGCAGCCAGATACGCAGTATTTT.

Of note for this clonotype: A junction boundary mismatches the germline segment, possibly from a read error. This sequence joins TRBV29-1 and TRBJ1-2; D is perhaps TRBD1 (5 bases). CDR3 length: 14 amino acids. Germline-derived CDR1 and CDR2 are SQVTM and ANQGSEA. DNA of the CDR3: TGCAGCGTTGATCGGGGGTTGCAGAACTATGGCTGCACCTTC. As protein: CSVDRGLQNYGCTF.

V is TRBV6-6 and J is TRBJ1-4, with a weak D call TRBD1 (5 bases). Trimming removed 0 bases at V and 7 bases at J, with 9 bases between. In germline, CDR1 is MNHNY, CDR2 SVGAGI (reference sequence). The CDR3 length is 14 residues. The DNA of the CDR3 is TGTGCCAGCAGTTACTCGGGGGGAGGTGAAAAACTGTTTTTT. Translating gives CASSYSGGGEKLFF.

This chain links TRBV7-8 with TRBJ2-1; 13 bases map to TRBD2. Germline CDR1 reads SGHVS; CDR2 reads FQNEAQ. The CDR3 is 19 residues long. J gave up 9 bases and V 5 bases, and 19 bases lay outside the gene matches. DNA for the CDR3: TGTGCCAGCAGCCAATCGAGGTGGACTAGCGGGGGACTATCTTCTGAGCAGTTCTTC. Protein: CASSQSRWTSGGLSSEQFF. Using reference TRBV7-8 and TRBJ2-1 for the parts outside the CDR3, the full variable domain is GAGVSQSPRYKVAKRGQDVALRCDPISGHVSLFWYQQALGQGPEFLTYFQNEAQLDKSGLPSDRFFAERPEGSVSTLKIQRTQQEDSAVYLCASSQSRWTSGGLSSEQFFGPGTRLTVL.

This chain uses TRBV24-1 with TRBJ2-3, with 10 bases lining up with TRBD1. Germline V gene data show CDR1 as KGHDR and CDR2 as SFDVKD. The J segment lost 2 bases and the V segment lost 9 bases, leaving 4 bases of the junction unmatched. The CDR3 contains 14 residues. The CDR3 nucleotides read TGTGCCACCGCAGACAGGGGGCCCACAGATACGCAGTATTTT. It translates to CATADRGPTDTQYF.

The genes are TRBV29-1 and TRBJ2-1, with TRBD1 matching over 8 bases. The junction had 5 bases not matched to a gene; V was cut back by 7 bases and J by 6 bases. CDR3 length: 12 amino acids. Germline V CDR1 and CDR2: SQVTM, ANQGSEA. Written as DNA, the CDR3 is TGCAGCGGAGACAGGGGTGGCAATGAGCAGTTCTTC. Translating it yields CSGDRGGNEQFF.

V and J are TRBV12-3 or TRBV12-4 and TRBJ2-1, with a possible D match to TRBD2 (5 bases). CDR3 length equals 14 residues. Deletions cut 2 bases from V and 7 bases from J, with 12 bases between. The CDR3 coding sequence is TGTGCCAGCAGTTTATATAAGAGGGAGAATGAGCAGTTCTTC. Translated: CASSLYKRENEQFF.

The chain carries TRBV29-1 and TRBJ1-2, with a possible D match to TRBD1 (5 bases). This CDR3 has 12 residues. From germline, CDR1 is SQVTM and CDR2 ANQGSEA. V lost 3 bases and J lost 4, with 9 bases in between. Here the CDR3 reads CSVDRTGYGYTF. Written as DNA, the CDR3 is TGCAGCGTTGATAGAACAGGCTATGGCTACACCTTC.

V is TRBV9 and J is TRBJ2-1; possibly TRBD1 for D (6 bases). The CDR3 sequence is 15 residues long. Trimming stripped 0 bases from V and 3 bases from J, with 10 bases between. Per the germline V gene, CDR1 is SGDLS and CDR2 is YYNGEE. CDR3 residues: CASSVDWGLYNEQFF. Here the CDR3 DNA reads TGTGCCAGCAGCGTAGACTGGGGGCTCTACAATGAGCAGTTCTTC.

This chain uses TRBV29-1 with TRBJ1-2; tentatively, D is TRBD1 (5 bases). The V end was cut by 6 bases, the J end by 6 bases, with 14 bases between. This CDR3 is 12 amino acids long. Per the germline V gene, CDR1 is SQVTM and CDR2 is ANQGSEA. This CDR3 is CSVKAREHGYTF. Written as DNA, the CDR3 is TGCAGCGTCAAGGCCAGGGAGCATGGCTACACCTTC.

This clonotype was found a few times. The CDR3 is CASGTSAPSTDTQYF. CDR3 DNA: TGTGCCAGCGGGACTAGCGCCCCTAGCACAGATACGCAGTATTTT. V is TRBV6-5 and J is TRBJ2-3; 10 bases are a match to TRBD2. Trimming took 8 bases from V and 0 from J; bases not matched to a gene: 5. CDR3 length equals 15 residues. The germline CDR1 and CDR2 sequences are MNHEY and SVGAGI.

The chain uses TRBV27 and TRBJ1-2; 10 nucleotides line up with TRBD1. The V segment lost 6 bases and the J segment 8 bases; nucleotides outside the gene matches: 9. Per germline, CDR1 MNHEY and CDR2 SMNVEV (reference sequence). This CDR3 contains 14 residues. The CDR3 DNA reads as TGTGCCAGCAGCAAATTCGGGACAGGGGACGGCTACACCTTC. Translating gives CASSKFGTGDGYTF.

This clonotype was observed at least ten times. Compared with germline, one end of the junction differs, possibly owing to a read error. The CDR3 DNA follows: TGTGCCAGCAGCTCCGCCAATGAGCAGTTCTTC. This gives the protein CASSSANEQFF. The V and J genes are TRBV5-1 and TRBJ2-1; D is uncertain. CDR3 length equals 11 residues. Germline CDR1 reads SGHRS; CDR2 reads YFSETQ.

The chain joins TRBV7-3 to TRBJ2-5; TRBD2 matches 10 bases. V lost 6 bases and J lost 7; bases outside the gene matches: 8. There are 14 residues in the CDR3. Germline CDR1 is SGHTA and CDR2 is FQGTGA. CDR3 sequence (DNA): TGTGCCAGCAGTGAGAGCGGGGGGGCAGGGACCCAGTACTTC. Translated, it gives CASSESGGAGTQYF.

This clonotype has only one observation. This sequence joins TRBV20-1 and TRBJ1-1; 9 bases align to TRBD1. This CDR3 comprises 13 residues. Germline V gene sequence: CDR1 DFQATT, CDR2 SNEGSKA (reference sequence). V gave up 1 base and J gave up 11 bases; unmatched junction bases: 8. For the CDR3, the DNA is TGCAGTGCTAGAGCGACACAGGGGGCTTCGGCTTTCTTT. Residues: CSARATQGASAFF.